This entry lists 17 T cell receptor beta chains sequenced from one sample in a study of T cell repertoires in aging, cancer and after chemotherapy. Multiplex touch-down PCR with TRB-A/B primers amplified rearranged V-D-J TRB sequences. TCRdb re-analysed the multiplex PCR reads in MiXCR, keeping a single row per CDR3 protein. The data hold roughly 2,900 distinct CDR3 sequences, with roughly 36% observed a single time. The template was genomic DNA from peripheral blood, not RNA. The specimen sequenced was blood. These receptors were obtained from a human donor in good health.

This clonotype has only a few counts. The CDR3 DNA reads as TGTGCCACCTCACGGAGGGGAGAGCAGTACTTC. This translates into CATSRRGEQYF. This chain joins TRBV6-6 and TRBJ2-7; tentative D call: TRBD2 (6 bases). The CDR3 runs 11 residues. Trimming left V 10 bases short and J 7 bases short, with 14 bases between. The V gene's germline CDR1 is MNHNY and CDR2 SVGAGI (reference sequence).

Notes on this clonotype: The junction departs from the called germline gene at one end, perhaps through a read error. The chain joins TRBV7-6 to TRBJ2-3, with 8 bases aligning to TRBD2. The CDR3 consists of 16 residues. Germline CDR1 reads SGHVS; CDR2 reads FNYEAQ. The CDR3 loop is CANSYSGATTTDTQYF. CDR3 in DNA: TGTGCCAACAGCTATAGCGGGGCCACTACCACAGATACGCAGTATTTT.

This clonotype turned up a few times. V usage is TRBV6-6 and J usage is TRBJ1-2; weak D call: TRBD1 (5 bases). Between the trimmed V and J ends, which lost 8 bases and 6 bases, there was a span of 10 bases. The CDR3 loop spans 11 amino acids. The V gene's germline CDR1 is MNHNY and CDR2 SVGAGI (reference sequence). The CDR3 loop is CASHVGDGYTF. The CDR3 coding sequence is TGTGCCAGCCACGTAGGGGATGGCTACACCTTC.

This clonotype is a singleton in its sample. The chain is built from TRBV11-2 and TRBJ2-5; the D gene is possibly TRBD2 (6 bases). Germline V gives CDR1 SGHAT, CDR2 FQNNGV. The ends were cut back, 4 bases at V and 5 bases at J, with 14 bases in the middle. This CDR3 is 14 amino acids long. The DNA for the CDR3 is TGTGCCAGCAGCTCCCCGGGGAGGCGCGAGACCCAGTACTTC. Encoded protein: CASSSPGRRETQYF.

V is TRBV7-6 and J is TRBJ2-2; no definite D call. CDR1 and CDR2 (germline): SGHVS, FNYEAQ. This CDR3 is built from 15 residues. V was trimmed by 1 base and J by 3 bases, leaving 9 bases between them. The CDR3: CASSLEDRDTGELFF. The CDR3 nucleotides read TGTGCCAGCAGCTTAGAGGACCGAGACACCGGGGAGCTGTTTTTT.

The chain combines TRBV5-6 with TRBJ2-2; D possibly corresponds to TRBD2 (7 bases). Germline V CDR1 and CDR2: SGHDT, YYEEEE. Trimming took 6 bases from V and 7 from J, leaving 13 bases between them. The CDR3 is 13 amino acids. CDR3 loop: CASTPGGSGELFF. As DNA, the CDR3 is TGTGCCAGCACCCCGGGGGGCAGCGGGGAGCTGTTTTTT.

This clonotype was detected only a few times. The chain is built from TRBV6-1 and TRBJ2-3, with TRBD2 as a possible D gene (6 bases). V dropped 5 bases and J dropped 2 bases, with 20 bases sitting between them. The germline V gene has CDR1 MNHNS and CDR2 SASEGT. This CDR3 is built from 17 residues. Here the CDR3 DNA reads TGTGCCAGCAGTTACGGGATCGGGGGACGGTCCACAGATACGCAGTATTTT. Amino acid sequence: CASSYGIGGRSTDTQYF.

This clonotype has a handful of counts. The CDR3 DNA reads as TGTGCCAGCAGTCTCGGGACAGGGGCGGCCTATGGCTACACCTTC. It encodes CASSLGTGAAYGYTF. The chain has TRBV27 and TRBJ1-2, with 10 bases fitting TRBD1. The V and J ends lost 5 bases and 4 bases, in that order; junction bases with no gene match: 7. Germline-derived CDR1 and CDR2 are MNHEY and SMNVEV (reference sequence). The CDR3 covers 15 residues.

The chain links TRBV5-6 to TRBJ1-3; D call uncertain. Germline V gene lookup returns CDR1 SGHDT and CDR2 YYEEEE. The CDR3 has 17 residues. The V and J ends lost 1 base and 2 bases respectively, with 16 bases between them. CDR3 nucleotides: TGTGCCAGCAGCTTGATGTCAGTCGTAGTGGCTGGAAACACCATATATTTT. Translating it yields CASSLMSVVVAGNTIYF.

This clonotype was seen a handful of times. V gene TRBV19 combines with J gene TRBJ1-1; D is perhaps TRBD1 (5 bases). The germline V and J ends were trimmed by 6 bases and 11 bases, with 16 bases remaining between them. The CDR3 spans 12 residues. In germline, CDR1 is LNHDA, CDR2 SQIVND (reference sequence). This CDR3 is CASSPDPGDAFF. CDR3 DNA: TGTGCCAGTAGCCCGGACCCGGGGGACGCTTTCTTT.

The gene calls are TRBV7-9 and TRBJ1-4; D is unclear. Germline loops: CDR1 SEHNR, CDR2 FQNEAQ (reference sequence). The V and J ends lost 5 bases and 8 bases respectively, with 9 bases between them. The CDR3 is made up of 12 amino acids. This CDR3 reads CASSPYGEKLFF. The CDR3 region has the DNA TGTGCCAGCAGCCCCTATGGGGAAAAACTGTTTTTT. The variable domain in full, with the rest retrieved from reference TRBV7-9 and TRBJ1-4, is DTGVSQNPRHKITKRGQNVTFRCDPISEHNRLYWYRQTLGQGPEFLTYFQNEAQLEKSRLLSDRFSAERPKGSFSTLEIQRTEQGDSAMYLCASSPYGEKLFFGSGTQLSVL.

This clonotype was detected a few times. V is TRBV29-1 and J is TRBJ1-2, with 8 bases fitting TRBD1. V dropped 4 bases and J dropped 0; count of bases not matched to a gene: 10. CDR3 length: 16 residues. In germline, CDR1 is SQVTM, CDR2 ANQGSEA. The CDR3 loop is CSVVLRQGPTNYGYTF. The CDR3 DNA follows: TGCAGCGTTGTACTAAGACAGGGGCCGACTAACTATGGCTACACCTTC.

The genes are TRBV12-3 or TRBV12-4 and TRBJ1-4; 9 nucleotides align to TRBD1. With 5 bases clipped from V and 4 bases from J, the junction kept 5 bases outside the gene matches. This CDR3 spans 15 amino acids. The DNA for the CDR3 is TGTGCCAGCAGTGGGGGACAGGGCCATAATGAAAAACTGTTTTTT. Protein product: CASSGGQGHNEKLFF.

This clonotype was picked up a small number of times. CDR3 amino acids: CASSFETGATGELFF. In DNA form, the CDR3 reads TGTGCCAGCAGCTTTGAGACAGGGGCCACCGGGGAGCTGTTTTTT. The chain is built from TRBV5-4 and TRBJ2-2, with 8 bases that match TRBD1. J was trimmed by 4 bases and V by 2 bases; bases with no gene match: 4. This CDR3 spans 15 amino acids. Germline CDR1 and CDR2: SGHNT and YYREEE (reference sequence).

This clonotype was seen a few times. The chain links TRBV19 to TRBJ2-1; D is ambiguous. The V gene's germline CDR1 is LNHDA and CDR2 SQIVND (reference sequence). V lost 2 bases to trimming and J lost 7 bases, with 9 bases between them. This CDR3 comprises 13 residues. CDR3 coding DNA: TGTGCCAGTAGTATAAGCTTCGGTAATGAGCAGTTCTTC. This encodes CASSISFGNEQFF.

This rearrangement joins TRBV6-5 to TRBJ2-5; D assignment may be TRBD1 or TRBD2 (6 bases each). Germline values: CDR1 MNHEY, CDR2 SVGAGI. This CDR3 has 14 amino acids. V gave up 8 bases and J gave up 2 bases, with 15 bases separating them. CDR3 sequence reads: CASSPGAMQETQYF. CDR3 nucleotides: TGTGCCAGCTCACCGGGGGCTATGCAAGAGACCCAGTACTTC.

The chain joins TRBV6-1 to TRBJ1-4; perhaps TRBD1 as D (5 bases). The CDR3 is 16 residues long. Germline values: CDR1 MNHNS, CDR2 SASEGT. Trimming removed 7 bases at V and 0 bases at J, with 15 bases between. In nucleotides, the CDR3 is TGTGCCAGCACCAAGGGGTTGGGTACAACTAATGAAAAACTGTTTTTT. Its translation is CASTKGLGTTNEKLFF.